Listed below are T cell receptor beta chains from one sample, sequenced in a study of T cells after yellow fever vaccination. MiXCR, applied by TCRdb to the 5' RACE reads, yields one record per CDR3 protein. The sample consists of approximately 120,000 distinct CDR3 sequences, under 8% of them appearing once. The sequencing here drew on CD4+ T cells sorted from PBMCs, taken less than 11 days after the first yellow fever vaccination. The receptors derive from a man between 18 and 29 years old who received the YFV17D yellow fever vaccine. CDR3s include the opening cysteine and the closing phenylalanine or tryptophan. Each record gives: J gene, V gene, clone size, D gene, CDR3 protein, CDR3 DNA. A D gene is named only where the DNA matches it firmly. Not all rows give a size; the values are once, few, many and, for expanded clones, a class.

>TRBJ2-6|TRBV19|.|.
CASRNRPGPGANVLTF
TGTGCCAGCCGGAACAGACCCGGCCCTGGGGCCAACGTCCTGACTTTC
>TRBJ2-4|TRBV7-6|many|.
CASSLTTGAKNIQYF
TGTGCCAGCAGCTTAACGACCGGAGCCAAAAACATTCAGTACTTC
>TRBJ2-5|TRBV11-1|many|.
CASSLRQETQYF
TGTGCCAGCAGCTTACGCCAAGAGACCCAGTACTTC
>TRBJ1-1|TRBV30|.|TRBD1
CAWSADRALEAFF
TGTGCCTGGAGTGCGGACAGGGCCCTTGAAGCTTTCTTT
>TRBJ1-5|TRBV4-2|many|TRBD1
CASSQTDRSNQPQHF
TGTGCCAGCAGCCAAACGGACAGGAGCAATCAGCCCCAGCATTTT
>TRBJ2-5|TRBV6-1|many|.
CASSGPPGGVQETQYF
TGTGCCAGCAGTGGGCCCCCCGGAGGGGTCCAAGAGACCCAGTACTTC
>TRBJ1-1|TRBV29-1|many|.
CSARLPQAQNTEAFF
TGCAGCGCAAGGCTACCCCAGGCCCAGAACACTGAAGCTTTCTTT
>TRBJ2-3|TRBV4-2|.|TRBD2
CASSPPQGVLAGTDTQYF
TGTGCCAGCAGCCCCCCGCAAGGCGTACTAGCGGGCACAGATACGCAGTATTTT
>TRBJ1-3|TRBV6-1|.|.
CASRRNLLHVGNTIYF
TGTGCCAGCAGACGTAACCTTTTGCACGTTGGAAACACCATATATTTT
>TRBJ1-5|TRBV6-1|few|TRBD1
CASSRTGGNQPQHF
TGTGCCAGCAGCCGGACAGGAGGCAATCAGCCCCAGCATTTT
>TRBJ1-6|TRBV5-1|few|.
CASSLGSRDSPLHF
TGCGCCAGCAGCTTGGGATCTAGGGATTCACCCCTCCACTTT
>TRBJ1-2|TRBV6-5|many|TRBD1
CASSNRGSSPGYTF
TGTGCCAGCAGTAACAGGGGATCCAGCCCCGGCTACACCTTC